A selection of T cell receptor beta chains follows, all from one sample in a study of blood T cells in healthy people across ages. TCRdb re-called the 5' RACE reads with MiXCR, one entry per CDR3 protein. The repertoire holds 630,000 or so distinct CDR3 sequences, with 32% as singletons. Sequenced sample: blood. These receptors all stem from an elderly woman in good health. CDR3s include the opening cysteine and the closing phenylalanine or tryptophan. A D gene is named only where the DNA matches it firmly. Clone size is not always given. Where it is, it says once, few, many or a class for expanded clones.

v_gene: TRBV6-5
d_gene: TRBD2
abundance: -
CDR3aa: CAGRNPLAGGSSEQYF

v_gene: TRBV6-5
d_gene: TRBD1
abundance: few
CDR3aa: CASSYRDRGPPNEKLFF

v_gene: TRBV20-1
d_gene: TRBD2
abundance: many
CDR3aa: CSARDPAGGPYEQFF

v_gene: TRBV20-1
d_gene: -
abundance: -
CDR3aa: CSARGMGTDAQYF

v_gene: TRBV12-3/TRBV12-4
d_gene: -
abundance: many
CDR3aa: CASSFSTTYNEQFF

v_gene: TRBV5-1
d_gene: -
abundance: -
CDR3aa: CASSLGGNQVFGYTF

v_gene: TRBV6-6
d_gene: -
abundance: -
CDR3aa: CASGNRANTEAFF

v_gene: TRBV7-2
d_gene: TRBD2
abundance: few
CDR3aa: CASRPAGVSSLYEQYF

v_gene: TRBV30
d_gene: TRBD2
abundance: -
CDR3aa: CACAGAGGLSYNEQFF

v_gene: TRBV20-1
d_gene: -
abundance: -
CDR3aa: CSARDPRGAYNERYF

v_gene: TRBV12-3/TRBV12-4
d_gene: TRBD1
abundance: -
CDR3aa: CACGTGALSSGANVLTF

v_gene: TRBV4-1
d_gene: TRBD1
abundance: -
CDR3aa: CASGQVAGQGNTEAFF

v_gene: TRBV9
d_gene: -
abundance: -
CDR3aa: CASSVGPQGRAVGCTF

v_gene: TRBV20-1
d_gene: TRBD1
abundance: many
CDR3aa: CSARGTGFEQYF

v_gene: TRBV11-2
d_gene: TRBD2
abundance: few
CDR3aa: CASRGGGSYNEQFF

v_gene: TRBV2
d_gene: -
abundance: -
CDR3aa: CASSVDRTPNSPLHF

v_gene: TRBV9
d_gene: TRBD1
abundance: -
CDR3aa: CASSVDGDRGHEQYF

v_gene: TRBV11-2
d_gene: TRBD1
abundance: many
CDR3aa: CASSSPRDRAYEQYF

v_gene: TRBV10-3
d_gene: -
abundance: many
CDR3aa: CAISEFFEGTQPQHF

v_gene: TRBV5-1
d_gene: -
abundance: once
CDR3aa: CASSQGPPNTKAFF

v_gene: TRBV12-3/TRBV12-4
d_gene: -
abundance: -
CDR3aa: CASSPIRGGTGNTIYF

v_gene: TRBV5-5
d_gene: TRBD1
abundance: many
CDR3aa: CASSLVDRVDEQYF

v_gene: TRBV7-2
d_gene: -
abundance: -
CDR3aa: CASGPWTAQETQFF

v_gene: TRBV9
d_gene: -
abundance: -
CDR3aa: CASSVVSDGTGELFF

v_gene: TRBV20-1
d_gene: -
abundance: -
CDR3aa: CSARPLDGQPQHF

v_gene: TRBV20-1
d_gene: TRBD2
abundance: -
CDR3aa: CSAPRTSGRETQYF

v_gene: TRBV20-1
d_gene: TRBD1
abundance: -
CDR3aa: CSAREPGQFYGYTF

v_gene: TRBV18
d_gene: -
abundance: many
CDR3aa: CASSPTYRSYEQYF

v_gene: TRBV5-1
d_gene: TRBD2
abundance: many
CDR3aa: CASSLATSGGQETQYF

v_gene: TRBV3-1
d_gene: TRBD1
abundance: many
CDR3aa: CASSRRDRFQETQYF

v_gene: TRBV5-1
d_gene: -
abundance: -
CDR3aa: CASGSFSGANVLTF

v_gene: TRBV7-2
d_gene: -
abundance: many
CDR3aa: CASSKRFYGYTF

v_gene: TRBV3-1
d_gene: -
abundance: many
CDR3aa: CASSQLTSSTDTQYF

v_gene: TRBV7-8
d_gene: -
abundance: few
CDR3aa: CASQDAGTRWETQYF

v_gene: TRBV20-1
d_gene: TRBD2
abundance: -
CDR3aa: CSAQELAGGTDTQYF

v_gene: TRBV7-9
d_gene: -
abundance: many
CDR3aa: CAGVQARSYGYTF

v_gene: TRBV28
d_gene: TRBD2
abundance: many
CDR3aa: CASSTRLAGYQETQYF

v_gene: TRBV12-3/TRBV12-4
d_gene: -
abundance: -
CDR3aa: CASSPRVGGGGDTQYF

v_gene: TRBV6-5
d_gene: TRBD2
abundance: -
CDR3aa: CASSYTSGGSCNEQYF

v_gene: TRBV30
d_gene: -
abundance: -
CDR3aa: CAWTADYGYTF

v_gene: TRBV29-1
d_gene: -
abundance: many
CDR3aa: CSVEYGQRYEQYF

v_gene: TRBV3-1
d_gene: -
abundance: many
CDR3aa: CASSQDRGKTQYF

v_gene: TRBV7-2
d_gene: TRBD1
abundance: many
CDR3aa: CASSSPRTGANRNYGYTF

v_gene: TRBV28
d_gene: TRBD1
abundance: -
CDR3aa: CASDRGVRDTQYF

v_gene: TRBV30
d_gene: -
abundance: few
CDR3aa: CAWSGVRVPSPLHF

v_gene: TRBV12-3/TRBV12-4
d_gene: -
abundance: many
CDR3aa: CASSYGPPRLTGELFF

v_gene: TRBV30
d_gene: TRBD1
abundance: many
CDR3aa: CAWTARGVGYGYTF

v_gene: TRBV7-9
d_gene: TRBD1
abundance: many
CDR3aa: CASSFDRGGGGYTF

v_gene: TRBV6-5
d_gene: TRBD1
abundance: many
CDR3aa: CASRRLGQEAEKLFF

v_gene: TRBV7-2
d_gene: TRBD2
abundance: many
CDR3aa: CASSRSGGTDTQYF

v_gene: TRBV27
d_gene: TRBD1
abundance: many
CDR3aa: CASSPRTGRGYTF

v_gene: TRBV24-1
d_gene: -
abundance: many
CDR3aa: CATSDRATWGQFF

v_gene: TRBV7-2
d_gene: -
abundance: many
CDR3aa: CASSLGSYTQDTQYF

v_gene: TRBV12-3/TRBV12-4
d_gene: TRBD2
abundance: -
CDR3aa: CASSFPGTSNNEQFF

v_gene: TRBV4-3
d_gene: -
abundance: -
CDR3aa: CASSQDLSGTKAFF